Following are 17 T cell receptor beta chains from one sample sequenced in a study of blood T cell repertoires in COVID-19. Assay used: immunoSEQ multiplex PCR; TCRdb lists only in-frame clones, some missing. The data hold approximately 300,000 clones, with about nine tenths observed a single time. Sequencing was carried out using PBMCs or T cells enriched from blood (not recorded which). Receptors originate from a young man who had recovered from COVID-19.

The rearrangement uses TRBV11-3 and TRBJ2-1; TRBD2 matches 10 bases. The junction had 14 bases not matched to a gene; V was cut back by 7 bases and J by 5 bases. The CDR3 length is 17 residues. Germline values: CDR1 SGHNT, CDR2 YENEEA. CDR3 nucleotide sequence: TGTGCCAGCACCTTCGGGATAGCCGGGACTAGCGACAATGAGCAGTTCTTC. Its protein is CASTFGIAGTSDNEQFF.

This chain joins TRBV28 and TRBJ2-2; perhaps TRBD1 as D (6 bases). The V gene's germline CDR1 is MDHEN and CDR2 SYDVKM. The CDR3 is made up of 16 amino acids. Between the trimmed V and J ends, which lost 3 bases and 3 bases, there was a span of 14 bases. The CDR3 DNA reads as TGTGCCAGCAGTTTCGCCGGGACATCGGACACCGGGGAGCTGTTTTTT. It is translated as CASSFAGTSDTGELFF. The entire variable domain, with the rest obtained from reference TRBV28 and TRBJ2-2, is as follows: DVKVTQSSRYLVKRTGEKVFLECVQDMDHENMFWYRQDPGLGLRLIYFSYDVKMKEKGDIPEGYSVSREKKERFSLILESASTNQTSMYLCASSFAGTSDTGELFFGEGSRLTVL.

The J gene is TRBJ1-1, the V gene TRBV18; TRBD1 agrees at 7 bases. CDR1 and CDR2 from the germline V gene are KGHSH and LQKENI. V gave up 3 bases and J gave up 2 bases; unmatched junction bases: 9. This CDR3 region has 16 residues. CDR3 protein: CASSPTLSGGNTEAFF. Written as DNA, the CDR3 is TGTGCCAGCTCACCCACGTTGTCAGGGGGTAACACTGAAGCTTTCTTT.

CDR3 DNA: TGCGCCAGCAGCGTCGGGGACACTTTAACTGAAGCTTTCTTT. This sequence encodes CASSVGDTLTEAFF. The genes are TRBV5-1 and TRBJ1-1, with a weak D call TRBD1 (6 bases). Trimming left V 4 bases short and J 5 bases short, with 15 bases between. Germline CDR1 and CDR2: SGHRS and YFSETQ. This CDR3 region has 14 residues.

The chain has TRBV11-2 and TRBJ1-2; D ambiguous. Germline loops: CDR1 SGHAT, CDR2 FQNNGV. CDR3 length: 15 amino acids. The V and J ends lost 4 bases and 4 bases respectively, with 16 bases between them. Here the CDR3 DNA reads TGTGCCAGCAGCTCCGGAGGCGGTCCGGGCTATGGCTACACCTTC. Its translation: CASSSGGGPGYGYTF.

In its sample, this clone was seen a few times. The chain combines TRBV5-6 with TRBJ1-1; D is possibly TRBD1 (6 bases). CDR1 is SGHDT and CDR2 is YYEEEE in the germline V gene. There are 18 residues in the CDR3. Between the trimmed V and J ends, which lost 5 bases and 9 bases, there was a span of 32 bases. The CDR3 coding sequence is TGTGCCAGCAGGGCAACGGGACGATCAGAGGGGGAGCCATCCAAAGCTTTCTTT. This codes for CASRATGRSEGEPSKAFF.

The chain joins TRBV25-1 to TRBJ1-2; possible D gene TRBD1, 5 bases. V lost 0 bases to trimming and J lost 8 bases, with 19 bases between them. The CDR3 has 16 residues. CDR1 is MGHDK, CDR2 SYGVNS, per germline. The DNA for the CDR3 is TGTGCCAGCAGTGAATATTATCGGGAGGGGATGGACGGCTACACCTTC. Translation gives CASSEYYREGMDGYTF.

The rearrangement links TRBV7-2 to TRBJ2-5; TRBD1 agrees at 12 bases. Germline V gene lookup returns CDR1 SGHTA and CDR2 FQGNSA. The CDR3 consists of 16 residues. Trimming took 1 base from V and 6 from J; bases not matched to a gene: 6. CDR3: CASSLEGTGGGKTQYF. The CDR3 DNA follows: TGTGCCAGCAGCTTAGAGGGGACAGGGGGCGGGAAGACCCAGTACTTC.

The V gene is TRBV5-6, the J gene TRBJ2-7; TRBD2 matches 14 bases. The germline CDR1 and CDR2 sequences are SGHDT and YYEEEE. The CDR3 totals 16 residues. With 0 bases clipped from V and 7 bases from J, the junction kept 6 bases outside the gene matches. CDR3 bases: TGTGCCAGCAGCTTGGGCGGGACTAGCGGGAGTAGGGAGCAGTACTTC. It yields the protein CASSLGGTSGSREQYF.

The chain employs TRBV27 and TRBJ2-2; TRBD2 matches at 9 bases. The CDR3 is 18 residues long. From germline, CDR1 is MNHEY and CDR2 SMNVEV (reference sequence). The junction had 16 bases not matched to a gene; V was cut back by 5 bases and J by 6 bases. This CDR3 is CASSPPPGLATGAGELFF. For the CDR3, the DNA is TGTGCCAGCAGTCCGCCACCGGGACTAGCTACCGGTGCCGGGGAGCTGTTTTTT.

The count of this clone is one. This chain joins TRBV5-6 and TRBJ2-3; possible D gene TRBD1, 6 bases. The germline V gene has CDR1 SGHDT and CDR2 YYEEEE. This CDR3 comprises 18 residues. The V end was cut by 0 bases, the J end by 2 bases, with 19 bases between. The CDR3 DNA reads TGTGCCAGCAGCTTGGAAACAGGGAACGGGGAAACCACAGATACGCAGTATTTT. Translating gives CASSLETGNGETTDTQYF.

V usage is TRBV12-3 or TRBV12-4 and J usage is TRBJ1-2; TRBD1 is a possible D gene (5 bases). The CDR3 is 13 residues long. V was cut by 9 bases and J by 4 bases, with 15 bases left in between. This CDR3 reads CASPRGTRYGYTF. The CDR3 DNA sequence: TGTGCCAGTCCCCGGGGGACTCGCTATGGCTACACCTTC.

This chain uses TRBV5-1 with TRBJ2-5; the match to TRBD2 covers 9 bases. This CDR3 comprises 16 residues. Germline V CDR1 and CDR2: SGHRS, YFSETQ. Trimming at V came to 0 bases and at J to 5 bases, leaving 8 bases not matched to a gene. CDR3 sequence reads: CASSLAFSGGRETQYF. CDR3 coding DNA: TGCGCCAGCAGCTTGGCCTTTAGCGGGGGAAGGGAGACCCAGTACTTC.

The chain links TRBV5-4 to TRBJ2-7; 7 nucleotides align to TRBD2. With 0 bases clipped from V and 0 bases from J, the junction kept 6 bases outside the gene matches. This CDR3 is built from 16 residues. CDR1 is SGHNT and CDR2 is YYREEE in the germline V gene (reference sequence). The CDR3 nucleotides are TGTGCCAGCAGCTTGGGCCTAGCGGACCTCTCCTACGAGCAGTACTTC. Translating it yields CASSLGLADLSYEQYF.

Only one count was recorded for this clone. The CDR3 sequence: CATSTRQGNTEAFF. The CDR3 DNA is TGTGCCACCAGCACAAGACAGGGAAACACTGAAGCTTTCTTT. The chain uses TRBV15 and TRBJ1-1; 7 bases align to TRBD1. The germline CDR1 and CDR2 sequences are LNHNV and YYDKDF (reference sequence). The trim removed 4 bases at V and 2 bases at J, leaving 4 bases unmatched. The CDR3 sequence is 14 residues long.

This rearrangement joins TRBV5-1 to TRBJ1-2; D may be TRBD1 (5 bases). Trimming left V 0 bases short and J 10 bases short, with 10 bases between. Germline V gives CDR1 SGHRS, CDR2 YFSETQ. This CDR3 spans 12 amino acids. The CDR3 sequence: CASSLAIGDYTF. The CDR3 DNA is TGCGCCAGCAGCTTGGCTATAGGGGACTACACCTTC.

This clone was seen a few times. CDR3 region: CASSKGLYNEQFF. In DNA form, the CDR3 reads TGTGCCAGTAGTAAGGGACTGTACAATGAGCAGTTCTTC. The chain recombines TRBV19 with TRBJ2-1; D perhaps matches TRBD2 (6 bases). Trimming took 4 bases from V and 4 from J, leaving 8 bases between them. CDR3 length equals 13 residues. Germline-derived CDR1 and CDR2 are LNHDA and SQIVND (reference sequence).